A selection of T cell receptor beta chains follows, all from one sample in a study of blood T cell repertoires in COVID-19. The repertoire was sequenced with immunoSEQ multiplex PCR; TCRdb's copy has only in-frame clones and lacks some. Of roughly 220,000 clones listed, approximately 80% are singletons. Sequenced: peripheral blood. These receptors came from a woman aged 60-70 years who had recovered from COVID-19. Each CDR3 is given with its conserved first and last residue.

j_call | v_call | cdr3_aa
TRBJ2-1 | TRBV5-1 | CASSSGRSEINEQFF
TRBJ1-6 | TRBV10-3 | CAISERSLRSPLHF
TRBJ2-6 | TRBV5-1 | CASSLGLAGGSGANVLTF
TRBJ1-5 | TRBV20-1 | CSASGSPEDQPQHF
TRBJ2-1 | TRBV6-2/TRBV6-3 | CASSSWANEQFF
TRBJ2-3 | TRBV10-3 | CAINQSGGGTDTQYF
TRBJ2-5 | TRBV5-1 | CASSGEQGRQETQYF
TRBJ1-2 | TRBV6-2/TRBV6-3 | CASSSDLTGVGYTF
TRBJ1-1 | TRBV30 | CAWSSGRYTRGAFF
TRBJ1-3 | TRBV18 | CASSRRTGNTIYF
TRBJ1-1 | TRBV7-2 | CASSFGGNTEAFF
TRBJ1-2 | TRBV19 | CATSMQGNRETYGYTF
TRBJ2-7 | TRBV29-1 | CSVEPYTGARSYEQYF
TRBJ1-6 | TRBV7-6 | CASTAGGAGLQRSPLHF
TRBJ1-2 | TRBV10-1 | CASSESGGIGYTF
TRBJ2-5 | TRBV5-1 | CASRLRDIQETQYF
TRBJ2-3 | TRBV3-1/TRBV3-2 | CASSQMRGGPADTQYF
TRBJ1-2 | TRBV7-2 | CASSHRTLRQGYGYTF
TRBJ2-7 | TRBV6-1 | CASSEEPGGYYEQYF
TRBJ2-5 | TRBV11-2 | CASSLGQGIETQYF
TRBJ1-2 | TRBV25-1 | CASTTAGGDGYTF
TRBJ2-3 | TRBV29-1 | CSVVGGQGTDTQYF
TRBJ2-1 | TRBV11-2 | CASSWGLGDYGLNEQFF
TRBJ2-3 | TRBV5-6 | CASSPFSGVSTDTQYF